This record concerns one T cell receptor beta chain sequence. This entry comes from a study of identical twins. TCRdb re-analysed the 5' RACE reads in MiXCR, keeping a single row per CDR3 protein. This table has 500,000 to 600,000 distinct CDR3 sequences, 20% to 25% appearing once. CDR3 size: 16 residues. V lost 0 bases and J 0 bases, leaving 10 bases between the germline ends. From germline, CDR1 is MNHEY and CDR2 SVGAGI. Separately, the same data were catalogued under a study of T cells expressing NK-cell markers. This second report adds: Serological testing identified seven of the eight sequenced donors as HCMV-seropositive and one as seronegative.

The V gene is TRBV6-5, the J gene TRBJ2-3; D may correspond to TRBD1 or TRBD2 (5 bases each). This TCR came from a woman younger than 30 in good health. The sample comprised CD4+ T cells sorted from blood. CDR3 residues: CASSYSRGGSTDTQYF. Written as DNA, the CDR3 is TGTGCCAGCAGTTACTCGAGGGGCGGTAGCACAGATACGCAGTATTTT.